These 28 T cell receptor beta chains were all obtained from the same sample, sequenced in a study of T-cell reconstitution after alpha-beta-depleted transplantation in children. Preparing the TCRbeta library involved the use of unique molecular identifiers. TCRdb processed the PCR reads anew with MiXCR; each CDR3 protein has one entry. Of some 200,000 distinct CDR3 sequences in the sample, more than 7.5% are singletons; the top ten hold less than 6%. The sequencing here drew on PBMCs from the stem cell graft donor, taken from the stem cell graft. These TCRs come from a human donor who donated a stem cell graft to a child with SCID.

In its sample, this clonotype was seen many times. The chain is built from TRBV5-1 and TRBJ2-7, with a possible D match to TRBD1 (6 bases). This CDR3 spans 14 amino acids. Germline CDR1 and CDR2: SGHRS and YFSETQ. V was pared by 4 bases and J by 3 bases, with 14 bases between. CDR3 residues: CASSLPGQIYEQYF. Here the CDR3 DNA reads TGCGCCAGCAGCCTACCAGGACAGATCTACGAGCAGTACTTC.

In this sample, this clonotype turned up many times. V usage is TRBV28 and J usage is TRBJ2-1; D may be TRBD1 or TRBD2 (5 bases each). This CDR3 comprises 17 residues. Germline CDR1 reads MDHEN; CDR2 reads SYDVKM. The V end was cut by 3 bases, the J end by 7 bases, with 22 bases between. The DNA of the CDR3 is TGTGCCAGCAGTTTGGGACCCGGGACGGCGAAGAGAAATGAGCAGTTCTTC. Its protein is CASSLGPGTAKRNEQFF.

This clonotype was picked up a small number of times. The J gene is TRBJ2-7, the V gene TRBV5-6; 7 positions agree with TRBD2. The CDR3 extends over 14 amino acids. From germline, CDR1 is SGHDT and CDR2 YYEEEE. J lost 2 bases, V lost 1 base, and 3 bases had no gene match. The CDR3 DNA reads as TGTGCCAGCAGCTTGTTGGCGGGGGCCTACGAGCAGTACTTC. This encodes CASSLLAGAYEQYF.

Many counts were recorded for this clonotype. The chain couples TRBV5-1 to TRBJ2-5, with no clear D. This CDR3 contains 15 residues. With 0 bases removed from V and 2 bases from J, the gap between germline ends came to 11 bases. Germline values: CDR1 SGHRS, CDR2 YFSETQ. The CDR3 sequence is CASSLEAPYQETQYF. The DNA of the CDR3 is TGCGCCAGCAGCTTGGAGGCACCGTATCAAGAGACCCAGTACTTC.

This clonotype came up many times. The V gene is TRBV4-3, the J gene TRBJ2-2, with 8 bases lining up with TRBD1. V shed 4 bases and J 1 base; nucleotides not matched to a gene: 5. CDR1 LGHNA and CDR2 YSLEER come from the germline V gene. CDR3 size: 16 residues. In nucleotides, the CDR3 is TGCGCCAGCAGCCGCGGACAGGGATGGAACACCGGGGAGCTGTTTTTT. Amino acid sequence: CASSRGQGWNTGELFF.

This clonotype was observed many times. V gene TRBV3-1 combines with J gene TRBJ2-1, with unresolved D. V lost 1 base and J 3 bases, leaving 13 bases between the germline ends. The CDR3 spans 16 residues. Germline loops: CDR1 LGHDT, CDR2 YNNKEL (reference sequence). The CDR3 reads CASSQGPSRFYNEQFF. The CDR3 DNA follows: TGTGCCAGCAGCCAAGGGCCCTCCAGATTCTACAATGAGCAGTTCTTC.

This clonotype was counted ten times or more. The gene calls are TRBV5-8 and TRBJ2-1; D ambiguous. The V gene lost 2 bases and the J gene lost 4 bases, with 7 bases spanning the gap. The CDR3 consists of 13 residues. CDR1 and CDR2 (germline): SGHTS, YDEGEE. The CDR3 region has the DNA TGTGCCAGCAGCTTCGTACCTTACAATGAGCAGTTCTTC. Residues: CASSFVPYNEQFF.

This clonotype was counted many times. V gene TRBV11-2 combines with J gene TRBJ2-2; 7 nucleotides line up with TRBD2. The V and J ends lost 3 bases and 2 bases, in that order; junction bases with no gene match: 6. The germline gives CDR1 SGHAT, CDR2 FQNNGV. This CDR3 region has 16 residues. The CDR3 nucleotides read TGTGCCAGCAGCTTTGGCCGGACTAGAAACACCGGGGAGCTGTTTTTT. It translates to CASSFGRTRNTGELFF.

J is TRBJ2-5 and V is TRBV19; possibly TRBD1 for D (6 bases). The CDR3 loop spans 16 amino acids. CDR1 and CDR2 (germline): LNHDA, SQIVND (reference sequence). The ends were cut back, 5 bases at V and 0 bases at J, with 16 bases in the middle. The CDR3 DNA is TGTGCCAGTAGTCCCACCGGACAGCCGTACCAAGAGACCCAGTACTTC. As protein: CASSPTGQPYQETQYF.

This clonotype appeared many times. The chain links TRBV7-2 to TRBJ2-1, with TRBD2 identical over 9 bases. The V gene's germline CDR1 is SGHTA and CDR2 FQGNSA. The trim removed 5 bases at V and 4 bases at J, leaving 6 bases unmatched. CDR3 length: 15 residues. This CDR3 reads CASSRSGGEYNEQFF. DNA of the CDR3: TGTGCCAGCAGCCGTAGCGGGGGAGAGTACAATGAGCAGTTCTTC.

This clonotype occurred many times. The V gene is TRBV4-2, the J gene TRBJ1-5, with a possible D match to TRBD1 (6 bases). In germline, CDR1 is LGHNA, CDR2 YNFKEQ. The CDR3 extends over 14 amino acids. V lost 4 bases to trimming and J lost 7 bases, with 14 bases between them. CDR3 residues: CASSLGTLRQPQHF. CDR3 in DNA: TGTGCCAGCAGCCTCGGGACACTCAGACAGCCCCAGCATTTT.

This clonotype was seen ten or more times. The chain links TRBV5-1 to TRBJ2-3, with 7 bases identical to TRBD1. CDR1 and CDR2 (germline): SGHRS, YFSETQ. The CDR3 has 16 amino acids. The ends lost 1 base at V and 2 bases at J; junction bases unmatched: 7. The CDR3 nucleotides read TGCGCCAGCAGCTTGATCCCAGGGGGATACACAGATACGCAGTATTTT. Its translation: CASSLIPGGYTDTQYF.

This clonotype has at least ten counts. In DNA, the CDR3 is TGCGCCAGCAGCCCGTTACAGAACACCGGGGAGCTGTTTTTT. It translates to CASSPLQNTGELFF. The chain couples TRBV5-1 to TRBJ2-2; no clear D. The V gene lost 4 bases and the J gene lost 1 base, with 8 bases spanning the gap. The CDR3 totals 14 residues. Germline CDR1 is SGHRS and CDR2 is YFSETQ.

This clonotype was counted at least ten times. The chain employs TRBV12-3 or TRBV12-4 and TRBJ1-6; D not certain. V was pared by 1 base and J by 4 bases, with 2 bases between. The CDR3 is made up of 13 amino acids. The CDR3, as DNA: TGTGCCAGCAGTTTAGTGTATAATTCACCCCTCCACTTT. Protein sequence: CASSLVYNSPLHF.

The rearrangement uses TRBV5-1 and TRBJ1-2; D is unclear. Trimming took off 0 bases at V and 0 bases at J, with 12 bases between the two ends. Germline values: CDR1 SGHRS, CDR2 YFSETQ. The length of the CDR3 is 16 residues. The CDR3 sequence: CASSLASADTNYGYTF. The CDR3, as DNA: TGCGCCAGCAGCTTGGCCTCGGCAGATACTAACTATGGCTACACCTTC.

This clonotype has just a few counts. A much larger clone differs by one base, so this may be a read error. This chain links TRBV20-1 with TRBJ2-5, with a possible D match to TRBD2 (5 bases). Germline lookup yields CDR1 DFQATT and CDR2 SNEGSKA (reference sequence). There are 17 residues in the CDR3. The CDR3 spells CCARSLAGGSGVETQYF. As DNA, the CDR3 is TGCTGTGCTAGATCCTTGGCGGGTGGTTCGGGCGTGGAGACCCAGTACTTC.

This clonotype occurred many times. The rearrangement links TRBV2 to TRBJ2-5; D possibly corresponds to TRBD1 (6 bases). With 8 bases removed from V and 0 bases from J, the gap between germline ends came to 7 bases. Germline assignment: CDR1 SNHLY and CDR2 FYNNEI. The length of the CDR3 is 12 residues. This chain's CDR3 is CASRDNQETQYF. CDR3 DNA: TGTGCCAGCCGGGACAACCAAGAGACCCAGTACTTC.

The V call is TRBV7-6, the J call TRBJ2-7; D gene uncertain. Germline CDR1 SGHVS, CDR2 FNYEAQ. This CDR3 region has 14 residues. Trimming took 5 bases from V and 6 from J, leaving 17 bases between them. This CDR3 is CASSLPGSPSEQYF. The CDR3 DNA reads TGTGCCAGCAGCCTTCCGGGCAGCCCTAGCGAGCAGTACTTC.

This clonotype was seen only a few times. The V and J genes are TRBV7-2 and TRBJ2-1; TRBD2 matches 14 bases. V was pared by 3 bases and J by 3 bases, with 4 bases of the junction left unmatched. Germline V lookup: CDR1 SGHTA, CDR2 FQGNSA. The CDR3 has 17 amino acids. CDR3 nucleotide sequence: TGTGCCAGCAGCTTCGGACTAGCGGGGGGATACTACAATGAGCAGTTCTTC. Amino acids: CASSFGLAGGYYNEQFF.

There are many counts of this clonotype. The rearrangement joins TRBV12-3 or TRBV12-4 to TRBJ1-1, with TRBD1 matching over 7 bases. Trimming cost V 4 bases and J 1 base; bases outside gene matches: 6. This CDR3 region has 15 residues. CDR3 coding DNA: TGTGCCAGCAGTTCTCCCCGGACAGGGAACACTGAAGCTTTCTTT. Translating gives CASSSPRTGNTEAFF.

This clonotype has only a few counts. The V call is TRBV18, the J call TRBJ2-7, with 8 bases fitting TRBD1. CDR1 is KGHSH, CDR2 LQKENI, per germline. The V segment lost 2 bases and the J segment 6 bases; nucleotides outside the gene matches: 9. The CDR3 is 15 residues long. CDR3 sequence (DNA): TGTGCCAGCTCACCATTGCAGGGGGCCGAAAGCGAGCAGTACTTC. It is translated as CASSPLQGAESEQYF.

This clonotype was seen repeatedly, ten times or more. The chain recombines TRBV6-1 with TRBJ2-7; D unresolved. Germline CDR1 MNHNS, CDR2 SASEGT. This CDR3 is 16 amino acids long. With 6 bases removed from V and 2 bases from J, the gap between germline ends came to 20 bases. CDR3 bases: TGTGCCAGCAGCCCTTCGTTGGGGTTTCAAGCCTACGAGCAGTACTTC. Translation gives CASSPSLGFQAYEQYF.

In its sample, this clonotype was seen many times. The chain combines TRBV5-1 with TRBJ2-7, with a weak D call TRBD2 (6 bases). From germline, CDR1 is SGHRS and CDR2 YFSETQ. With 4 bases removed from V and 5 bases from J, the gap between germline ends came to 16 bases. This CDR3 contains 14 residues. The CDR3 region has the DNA TGCGCCAGCAGCAACCCCTCTAGCGTGGACGAGCAGTACTTC. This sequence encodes CASSNPSSVDEQYF.

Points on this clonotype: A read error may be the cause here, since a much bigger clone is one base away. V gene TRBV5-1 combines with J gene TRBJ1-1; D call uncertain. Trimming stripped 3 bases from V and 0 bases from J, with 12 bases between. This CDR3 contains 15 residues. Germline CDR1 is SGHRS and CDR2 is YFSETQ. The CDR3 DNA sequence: TGCGCCAGCAGCTCCATTCAAGGTCTGAACACTGAAGCTTTCTTT. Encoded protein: CASSSIQGLNTEAFF.

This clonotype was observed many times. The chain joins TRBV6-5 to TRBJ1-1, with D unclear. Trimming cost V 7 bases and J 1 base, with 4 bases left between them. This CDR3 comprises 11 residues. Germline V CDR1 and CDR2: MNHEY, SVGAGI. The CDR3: CASITNTEAFF. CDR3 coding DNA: TGTGCCAGCATTACGAACACTGAAGCTTTCTTT.

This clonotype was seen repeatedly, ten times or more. The CDR3 DNA is TGTGCCATCAGTGAGTCGATCAGGGGTTTTCAAGATACGCAGTATTTT. Protein sequence: CAISESIRGFQDTQYF. The V and J genes are TRBV10-3 and TRBJ2-3; a weak D match, TRBD1 (6 bases). Germline CDR1 is ENHRY and CDR2 is SYGVKD. There are 16 residues in the CDR3. V dropped 0 bases and J dropped 5 bases, with 15 bases sitting between them.

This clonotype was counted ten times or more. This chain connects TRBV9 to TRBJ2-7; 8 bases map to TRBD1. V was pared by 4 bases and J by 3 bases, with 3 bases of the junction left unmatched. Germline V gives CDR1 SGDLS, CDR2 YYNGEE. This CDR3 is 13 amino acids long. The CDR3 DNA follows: TGTGCCAGCAGCACCGGACAGGGCTACGAGCAGTACTTC. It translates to CASSTGQGYEQYF.

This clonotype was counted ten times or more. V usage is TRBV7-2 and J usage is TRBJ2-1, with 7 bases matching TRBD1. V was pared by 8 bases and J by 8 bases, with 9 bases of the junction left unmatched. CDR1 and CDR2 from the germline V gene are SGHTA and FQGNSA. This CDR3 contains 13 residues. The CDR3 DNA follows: TGTGCCAGCGGTCTTTCTCAGGGGGATGAGCAGTTCTTC. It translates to CASGLSQGDEQFF.